A selection of T cell receptor beta chains follows, all from one sample in a study of shared clonotypes between healthy human individuals. This table comes from immunoSEQ multiplex PCR, and its TCRdb copy is limited to in-frame clones, with some not included. The sample shows about 2 million clones, 85% to 95% of them seen only once. The sample comprised naive CD8+ T cells sorted from blood. These receptors all stem from a man aged 18 to 35 in good health. The CDR3 runs from the conserved cysteine through the conserved F or W. A D gene is named only where the DNA matches it firmly. Size is omitted from some rows. Given values are once, few, many or a class for expanded clones.

>NA|NA|TRBV7-9|TRBJ2-7
CAVRAGETYEQYF
TGTGCCGTCAGGGCAGGAGAAACCTACGAGCAGTACTTC
>NA|NA|TRBV7-9|TRBJ2-1
CASSLGFYEQFF
TGTGCCAGCAGCTTAGGGTTCTATGAGCAGTTCTTC
>TRBD2|NA|TRBV7-9|TRBJ2-7
CASRSSGDYEQYF
TGTGCCAGCAGATCTAGCGGGGACTACGAGCAGTACTTC
>NA|NA|TRBV28|TRBJ1-2
CASTSSANGYTF
TGTGCCAGCACCTCCTCCGCCAATGGCTACACCTTC
>NA|NA|TRBV7-9|TRBJ2-7
CASSLDGGIIYEQYF
TGTGCCAGCAGCTTAGACGGCGGGATCATCTACGAGCAGTACTTC
>NA|once|TRBV2|TRBJ1-5
CASSESTTQNQPQHF
TGTGCCAGCAGTGAATCCACGACGCAGAATCAGCCCCAGCATTTT
>NA|NA|TRBV25-1|TRBJ1-2
CASSEFQGLIDGYTF
TGTGCCAGCAGTGAATTTCAGGGGCTGATTGATGGCTACACCTTC
>NA|NA|TRBV27|TRBJ2-1
CASTDSTGVFNEQFF
TGTGCCAGCACCGACTCGACTGGGGTATTCAATGAGCAGTTCTTC
>TRBD1|NA|TRBV5-1|TRBJ2-1
CASSFGQGDYNEQFF
TGCGCCAGCAGCTTCGGACAGGGGGACTACAATGAGCAGTTCTTC
>NA|NA|TRBV28|TRBJ2-7
CASSSSDSGAVEQYF
TGTGCCAGCAGTTCGTCCGACTCGGGGGCGGTCGAGCAGTACTTC
>TRBD2|NA|TRBV5-6|TRBJ2-1
CASSDLQREGKNEQFF
TGTGCCAGCAGCGACCTTCAGCGGGAGGGTAAGAATGAGCAGTTCTTC
>NA|NA|TRBV5-4|TRBJ1-2
CASSLKGANYGYTF
TGTGCCAGCAGCTTGAAGGGGGCTAACTATGGCTACACCTTC
>NA|NA|TRBV11-2|TRBJ1-6
CASSLVRGPYNSPLHF
TGTGCCAGCAGCTTAGTTAGGGGCCCTTATAATTCACCCCTCCACTTT
>NA|NA|TRBV14|TRBJ1-2
CASSQGGGYGYTF
TGTGCCAGCAGCCAAGGGGGGGGTTATGGCTACACCTTC
>NA|NA|TRBV11-2|TRBJ1-2
CASSLGMESPGYTF
TGTGCCAGCAGCTTAGGCATGGAAAGCCCTGGCTACACCTTC
>TRBD1|NA|TRBV28|TRBJ1-6
CASSLYRGFPPLHF
TGTGCCAGCAGTTTATACAGGGGGTTCCCACCCCTCCACTTT
>TRBD1|few|TRBV30|TRBJ1-4
CAWSSGTGVEKLFF
TGTGCCTGGAGTTCCGGGACAGGGGTTGAAAAACTGTTTTTT
>NA|NA|TRBV9|TRBJ2-3
CASSPHQGQVTDTQYF
TGTGCCAGCAGCCCCCACCAGGGGCAAGTCACAGATACGCAGTATTTT
>NA|once|TRBV4-3|TRBJ2-1
CASSQETLSVPYNEQFF
TGCGCCAGCAGCCAAGAGACGCTAAGCGTCCCATACAATGAGCAGTTCTTC
>NA|NA|TRBV30|TRBJ2-5
CAWSPGPAGRETQYF
TGTGCCTGGAGTCCCGGCCCGGCGGGAAGAGAGACCCAGTACTTC
>TRBD2|NA|TRBV10-3|TRBJ2-1
CAISEGLAAYNEQFF
TGTGCCATCAGTGAGGGACTAGCGGCCTACAATGAGCAGTTCTTC
>NA|NA|TRBV2|TRBJ2-7
CASSEQGRSYEQYF
TGTGCCAGCAGTGAACAGGGGAGGTCCTACGAGCAGTACTTC
>NA|NA|TRBV6-5|TRBJ1-5
CASSYMGAGQPQHF
TGTGCCAGCAGCTATATGGGGGCAGGTCAGCCCCAGCATTTT
>NA|NA|TRBV2|TRBJ2-1
CASSDPQSDYNEQFF
TGTGCCAGCAGTGACCCCCAGTCAGATTACAATGAGCAGTTCTTC
>NA|once|TRBV6-5|TRBJ2-2
CASSWESTGITGELFF
TGTGCCAGCAGTTGGGAATCGACAGGTATCACCGGGGAGCTGTTTTTT
>NA|NA|TRBV18|TRBJ2-7
CASSPERSEQYF
TGTGCCAGCTCACCAGAGAGAAGCGAGCAGTACTTC
>TRBD1|NA|TRBV9|TRBJ2-1
CASSEGGASYNEQFF
TGTGCCAGCAGCGAAGGGGGCGCCTCCTACAATGAGCAGTTCTTC
>NA|few|TRBV30|TRBJ1-1
CAWTLGLNTEAFF
TGTGCCTGGACTTTGGGTCTGAACACTGAAGCTTTCTTT
>NA|NA|TRBV5-8|TRBJ2-2
CASSPLSTDGGGELFF
TGTGCCAGCAGCCCCCTTTCGACAGACGGGGGCGGGGAGCTGTTTTTT
>NA|NA|TRBV7-6|TRBJ1-1
CASSALGTEAFF
TGTGCCAGCAGCGCTCTCGGTACTGAAGCTTTCTTT
>NA|once|TRBV6-5|TRBJ1-1
CASSFLRENTEAFF
TGTGCCAGCAGTTTTCTTCGGGAGAACACTGAAGCTTTCTTT
>NA|NA|TRBV28|TRBJ2-1
CASSWTAPWDEQFF
TGTGCCAGCAGTTGGACAGCTCCGTGGGATGAGCAGTTCTTC
>NA|NA|TRBV2|TRBJ1-1
CARGDGANTEAFF
TGTGCCAGAGGAGACGGAGCGAACACTGAAGCTTTCTTT
>TRBD1|NA|TRBV4-1|TRBJ1-1
CASSQTQGAGTEAFF
TGCGCCAGCAGCCAAACCCAGGGGGCAGGAACTGAAGCTTTCTTT
>TRBD1|NA|TRBV7-8|TRBJ1-1
CASSLSGTGNEAFF
TGTGCCAGCAGCTTATCCGGGACAGGGAACGAAGCTTTCTTT
>NA|NA|TRBV21-1|TRBJ1-2
CASSKVDARGHDYGYTF
TGTGCCAGCAGCAAAGTTGACGCCAGGGGACATGACTATGGCTACACCTTC
>TRBD1|NA|TRBV4-3|TRBJ1-5
CASSPWAGGINQPQHF
TGCGCCAGCAGCCCATGGGCAGGGGGCATCAATCAGCCCCAGCATTTT
>TRBD2|NA|TRBV7-8|TRBJ2-7
CASSFDGLAVEQYF
TGTGCCAGCAGCTTCGATGGACTAGCGGTCGAGCAGTACTTC
>NA|NA|TRBV9|TRBJ2-3
CASRAMTTDTQYF
TGTGCCAGCAGAGCCATGACCACAGATACGCAGTATTTT
>NA|NA|TRBV27|TRBJ2-3
CASSPQGYSTDTQYF
TGTGCCAGCAGTCCTCAGGGGTATAGCACAGATACGCAGTATTTT